The 15 T cell receptor beta chains given below trace back to one sample, sequenced in a study of blood T cell repertoires in COVID-19 (dated by TCRdb to 2020 to 2021). The method behind the library was the immunoSEQ multiplex PCR assay. Sourced from immuneACCESS, this table was stored by TCRdb with only in-frame sequences that have V and J called. A share of the clones is absent; for the studies checked, an unresolved V gene accounts for under half, and the remainder has no known explanation. The sample table records 150,000 to 170,000 clones; 91% of these occur just once. Under 0.6% of the sample rests with the top ten. The specimen was peripheral blood. Source of these receptors: a man aged 50-59 years with acute or convalescent COVID-19.

This rearrangement joins TRBV5-6 to TRBJ1-2; no clear D. The CDR3 runs 14 residues. Germline CDR1 and CDR2: SGHDT and YYEEEE. Trimming cost V 5 bases and J 7 bases, with 18 bases left between them. The CDR3 is CASRPGEGWSGYTF. For the CDR3, the DNA is TGTGCCAGCAGACCTGGGGAGGGATGGAGTGGCTACACCTTC.

This clone was found a few times. The chain carries TRBV28 and TRBJ1-4; TRBD1 aligns across 8 bases. CDR3 length: 14 amino acids. After removal of 9 bases from V and 3 bases from J, the junction contained 6 bases not matched to a gene. Germline V CDR1 and CDR2: MDHEN, SYDVKM. CDR3: CASRTGGANEKLFF. The CDR3 DNA reads as TGTGCCAGTAGAACAGGGGGGGCTAATGAAAAACTGTTTTTT. The whole variable domain, filled in from reference TRBV28 and TRBJ1-4, reads DVKVTQSSRYLVKRTGEKVFLECVQDMDHENMFWYRQDPGLGLRLIYFSYDVKMKEKGDIPEGYSVSREKKERFSLILESASTNQTSMYLCASRTGGANEKLFFGSGTQLSVL.

The chain links TRBV7-2 to TRBJ1-5, with D perhaps TRBD1 (6 bases). The germline CDR1 and CDR2 sequences are SGHTA and FQGNSA. V shed 1 base and J shed 3 bases, with 16 bases lying between them. The CDR3 loop spans 17 amino acids. The CDR3 protein is CASSLVTGNYINQPQHF. CDR3 nucleotide sequence: TGTGCCAGCAGCTTAGTAACAGGGAACTACATCAATCAGCCCCAGCATTTT.

The sample holds one count of this clone. This sequence joins TRBV28 and TRBJ2-7; TRBD2 matches at 10 bases. The J segment lost 0 bases and the V segment lost 6 bases, leaving 5 bases of the junction unmatched. The germline CDR1 and CDR2 sequences are MDHEN and SYDVKM. The CDR3 extends over 15 amino acids. CDR3 DNA: TGTGCCAGCAGGCGGACTAGCGGAGTCTCCTACGAGCAGTACGTC. Encoded protein: CASRRTSGVSYEQYV.

The chain couples TRBV19 to TRBJ1-2; D is undetermined. CDR3 length: 12 amino acids. Per the germline V gene, CDR1 is LNHDA and CDR2 is SQIVND (reference sequence). Trimming left V 5 bases short and J 2 bases short, with 6 bases between. In DNA form, the CDR3 reads TGTGCCAGTAGTCTCGTGAACTATGGCTACACCTTC. As protein: CASSLVNYGYTF.

This chain links TRBV7-3 with TRBJ2-5, with D maybe TRBD2 (6 bases). V lost 1 base and J 7 bases, leaving 13 bases between the germline ends. CDR1 SGHTA and CDR2 FQGTGA come from the germline V gene. The CDR3 extends over 14 amino acids. The CDR3 loop is CASSLNGQGGTQYF. CDR3 bases: TGTGCCAGCAGCTTAAATGGCCAGGGAGGGACCCAGTACTTC.

This chain connects TRBV30 to TRBJ1-1; weak D call: TRBD1 (6 bases). The CDR3 runs 13 residues. Germline values: CDR1 GTSNPN, CDR2 SVGIG (reference sequence). Trimming took 3 bases from V and 0 from J, leaving 8 bases between them. The CDR3 loop is CAWRGQLNTEAFF. CDR3 sequence (DNA): TGTGCCTGGAGAGGACAGCTGAACACTGAAGCTTTCTTT.

The J gene is TRBJ2-7, the V gene TRBV7-3, with TRBD1 matching over 11 bases. Trimming at V came to 1 base and at J to 7 bases, leaving 9 bases not matched to a gene. This CDR3 contains 16 residues. Germline loops: CDR1 SGHTA, CDR2 FQGTGA. The DNA of the CDR3 is TGTGCCAGCAGCTTAATTGGGACAGGGGGTACAGGGGAGCAGTACTTC. Amino acid sequence: CASSLIGTGGTGEQYF.

The chain carries TRBV10-3 and TRBJ1-2; the match to TRBD1 covers 9 bases. CDR3 length equals 14 residues. The V gene end was trimmed by 6 bases and the J gene end by 5 bases; junction bases not matched to a gene: 7. Germline V gives CDR1 ENHRY, CDR2 SYGVKD. The CDR3 loop is CAIREGQGTYGYTF. Written as DNA, the CDR3 is TGTGCCATCAGGGAGGGACAGGGAACTTATGGCTACACCTTC.

This clone was seen just once. This chain connects TRBV28 to TRBJ2-6; the match to TRBD1 covers 9 bases. In germline, CDR1 is MDHEN, CDR2 SYDVKM. The V segment lost 11 bases and the J segment 2 bases; nucleotides outside the gene matches: 7. The CDR3 covers 15 residues. As DNA, the CDR3 is TGTGCCTCAACAGGGGGCGCCGCTGGGGCCAACGTCCTGACTTTC. This encodes CASTGGAAGANVLTF. The full variable domain, rest sourced from reference TRBV28 and TRBJ2-6, is DVKVTQSSRYLVKRTGEKVFLECVQDMDHENMFWYRQDPGLGLRLIYFSYDVKMKEKGDIPEGYSVSREKKERFSLILESASTNQTSMYLCASTGGAAGANVLTFGAGSRLTVL.

The chain links TRBV10-1 to TRBJ2-1; 7 bases are shared with TRBD2. CDR3 size: 15 residues. V was clipped by 5 bases and J by 5 bases; unmatched bases: 9. Germline V gene data show CDR1 as WNHNN and CDR2 as SYGVQD (reference sequence). The CDR3 is CASSYGSGPDNEQFF. CDR3 coding DNA: TGCGCCAGCAGTTACGGTAGCGGGCCTGACAATGAGCAGTTCTTC.

The J gene is TRBJ2-2, the V gene TRBV7-8; D gene unclear. Germline V gene sequence: CDR1 SGHVS, CDR2 FQNEAQ. V was pared by 7 bases and J by 0 bases, with 15 bases between. The CDR3 has 16 residues. CDR3: CASNPVRLTNTGELFF. The DNA of the CDR3 is TGTGCCAGCAACCCCGTGCGCCTTACGAACACCGGGGAGCTGTTTTTT.

The V call is TRBV7-9, the J call TRBJ1-1, with a weak D call TRBD1 (5 bases). The CDR3 is 14 residues long. Trimming stripped 5 bases from V and 0 bases from J, with 10 bases between. In germline, CDR1 is SEHNR, CDR2 FQNEAQ (reference sequence). The CDR3, as DNA: TGTGCCAGCAGCCTGACAGTGGTGAACACTGAAGCTTTCTTT. Its translation is CASSLTVVNTEAFF.

This clone has just one count. The chain joins TRBV10-3 to TRBJ1-6; 10 positions agree with TRBD1. The V gene end was trimmed by 6 bases and the J gene end by 9 bases; junction bases not matched to a gene: 8. The CDR3 sequence is 15 residues long. In germline, CDR1 is ENHRY, CDR2 SYGVKD. CDR3 sequence: CAISVRGQGFSPLHF. Here the CDR3 DNA reads TGTGCCATCAGCGTCCGGGGACAGGGGTTTTCACCCCTCCACTTT.

The rearrangement links TRBV7-3 to TRBJ2-5; 8 bases fit TRBD1. Germline V lookup: CDR1 SGHTA, CDR2 FQGTGA. The CDR3 is made up of 15 amino acids. After removal of 5 bases from V and 5 bases from J, the junction contained 10 bases not matched to a gene. CDR3 amino acids: CASSPGQANRETQYF. CDR3 nucleotides: TGTGCCAGCAGCCCGGGACAGGCCAACAGGGAGACCCAGTACTTC.